Given below is one T cell receptor (beta chain) in context. Germline V gene data show CDR1 as MNHNS and CDR2 as SASEGT. The CDR3 is 15 residues long. Losses at the gene ends were 2 bases for V and 7 bases for J; bases not matched to a gene: 8. The sample belongs to a study of T cell changes during pregnancy in multiple sclerosis. TCRdb's table, derived via immunoSEQ multiplex PCR, lists solely in-frame clones and lacks some. The table records approximately 70,000 clones, about 91% of them present only once. The chain couples TRBV6-1 to TRBJ1-2; 9 bases line up with TRBD1. The material was peripheral blood, obtained in the first trimester of pregnancy. The sequence was collected from a female donor with multiple sclerosis, enrolled in a pregnancy study. The CDR3: CASSELRDRVGGYTF. In nucleotides, the CDR3 is TGTGCCAGCAGTGAATTGAGGGACAGGGTTGGTGGCTACACCTTC.